This T cell receptor (beta chain) was identified in a study of response to subunit inactivated influenza vaccine. A word on this clonotype: Its antigen is unidentified.

TCRdb ran MiXCR on the RT-PCR reads and lists one entry per CDR3 protein. The sample comprises more than 700,000 distinct CDR3 sequences, approximately 21% of which are singletons, and approximately 10% rests with the top ten. Points from the study as a whole: The authors suggested that every seasonal influenza vaccination recruits few new T cells.

This CDR3 spans 16 amino acids. Trimming left V 4 bases short and J 5 bases short, with 18 bases between. Germline V gene sequence: CDR1 LNHNV, CDR2 YYDKDF (reference sequence). The sample was PBMCs from blood, taken roughly 5 days after vaccination. The rearrangement links TRBV15 to TRBJ2-1; unclear D gene. The sequence was collected from a man in his fifties who received an inactivated influenza vaccine. The CDR3 reads CATSKGWALEDNEQFF. The CDR3 DNA sequence: TGTGCCACCAGCAAAGGTTGGGCGTTAGAGGACAATGAGCAGTTCTTC.